These 29 T cell receptor beta chains originate from one sample sequenced in a study of blood T cells in healthy people across ages. Primed by a sample-barcoded 5' primer and a J-beta primer mix, a second PCR proceeded for about 6 to 11 cycles. One entry per CDR3 protein results from TCRdb running MiXCR on the 5' RACE reads. The table records 850,000 to 1,000,000 distinct CDR3 sequences, around 46% of them present only once. Source material: blood. Receptors originate from a young man in good health.

V is TRBV29-1 and J is TRBJ2-7, with D possibly matching TRBD1 (6 bases). CDR3 length: 13 amino acids. V shed 3 bases and J shed 7 bases, with 16 bases lying between them. Germline V CDR1 and CDR2: SQVTM, ANQGSEA. As DNA, the CDR3 is TGCAGCGTTGAGGTCAGGGGCTACAATGAGCAGTACTTC. Its translation is CSVEVRGYNEQYF.

This clonotype was observed a handful of times. The gene calls are TRBV18 and TRBJ2-6; the D is unclear. Germline-derived CDR1 and CDR2 are KGHSH and LQKENI. The V end was cut by 2 bases, the J end by 0 bases, with 5 bases between. This CDR3 contains 15 residues. Here the CDR3 DNA reads TGTGCCAGCTCACCATTCCACTCTGGGGCCAACGTCCTGACTTTC. This gives the protein CASSPFHSGANVLTF.

This chain joins TRBV12-3 or TRBV12-4 and TRBJ2-5; TRBD2 might be the D (7 bases). V was clipped by 8 bases and J by 1 base, with 14 bases between them. The CDR3 loop spans 14 amino acids. The CDR3 loop is CASSMGGPQETQYF. The CDR3 region has the DNA TGTGCCAGCTCCATGGGGGGGCCCCAAGAGACCCAGTACTTC.

This rearrangement joins TRBV5-1 to TRBJ2-1, with D perhaps matching TRBD1 (6 bases). CDR1 and CDR2 (germline): SGHRS, YFSETQ. CDR3 length: 15 residues. V lost 2 bases, J lost 5 bases, and 14 bases lay in between. CDR3: CASSFLTGAHNEQFF. CDR3 in DNA: TGCGCCAGCAGCTTCCTGACAGGAGCCCACAATGAGCAGTTCTTC.

The chain uses TRBV28 and TRBJ2-5; a weak D match, TRBD2 (6 bases). The V gene lost 7 bases and the J gene lost 2 bases, with 17 bases spanning the gap. The CDR3 contains 15 residues. Per the germline V gene, CDR1 is MDHEN and CDR2 is SYDVKM. CDR3 loop: CASTSNLGGQETQYF. The CDR3 nucleotides are TGTGCCAGCACTAGTAATCTCGGAGGGCAAGAGACCCAGTACTTC.

This clonotype was detected a few times. The chain recombines TRBV12-3 or TRBV12-4 with TRBJ1-4; D remains unclear. With 8 bases removed from V and 4 bases from J, the gap between germline ends came to 17 bases. This CDR3 is 15 amino acids long. In DNA, the CDR3 is TGTGCCAGCGGACGACCGCCAGACCTTAATGAAAAACTGTTTTTT. This translates into CASGRPPDLNEKLFF.

The gene calls are TRBV28 and TRBJ2-5; D remains ambiguous. The J call could be wrong; TRBJ2-7 is a better fit for the DNA end. Per germline, CDR1 MDHEN and CDR2 SYDVKM. The CDR3 is 12 residues long. CDR3 coding DNA: TGTGCCAGCAGCCCCTCGTGGGACGAGCAGTACTTC. This sequence encodes CASSPSWDEQYF.

This clonotype was seen more than once but under ten times. The chain uses TRBV7-9 and TRBJ2-1; the D gene is possibly TRBD1 (5 bases). V lost 10 bases and J lost 6, with 22 bases in between. The germline CDR1 and CDR2 sequences are SEHNR and FQNEAQ (reference sequence). The CDR3 consists of 15 residues. In DNA, the CDR3 is TGTGCCATCGACCTCAGGGCAACCGAGATCAATGAGCAGTTCTTC. Protein product: CAIDLRATEINEQFF.

The CDR3 loop reads CASSQYTVQETQYF. Written as DNA, the CDR3 is TGCGCCAGCAGCCAATATACGGTACAAGAGACCCAGTACTTC. The J gene is TRBJ2-5, the V gene TRBV4-3; D uncertain. The germline V gene encodes CDR1 LGHNA and CDR2 YSLEER. The CDR3 is 14 amino acids. Trimming removed 2 bases at V and 2 bases at J, with 9 bases between.

This clonotype was seen only a few times. The chain is built from TRBV5-1 and TRBJ2-5, with D possibly matching TRBD2 (5 bases). Trimming stripped 5 bases from V and 8 bases from J, with 13 bases between. The germline CDR1 and CDR2 sequences are SGHRS and YFSETQ. CDR3 length: 12 amino acids. CDR3 bases: TGCGCCAGCAGATTTGGGGAGTATACCCAGTACTTC. Translated, it gives CASRFGEYTQYF.

The V and J genes are TRBV5-1 and TRBJ1-2, with D unresolved. This CDR3 contains 12 residues. V was clipped by 4 bases and J by 4 bases, with 8 bases between them. Per the germline V gene, CDR1 is SGHRS and CDR2 is YFSETQ. CDR3 loop: CASSQDFYGYTF. Written as DNA, the CDR3 is TGCGCCAGCAGCCAAGACTTCTATGGCTACACCTTC.

This clonotype was counted between two and nine times. The rearrangement links TRBV27 to TRBJ2-7; 7 bases line up with TRBD1. The CDR3 spans 13 residues. V trimming: 8 bases; J trimming: 3 bases; junction bases outside the gene matches: 7. The V gene's germline CDR1 is MNHEY and CDR2 SMNVEV (reference sequence). In DNA form, the CDR3 reads TGTGCCAGCCGCGGACAGGCCAACTACGAGCAGTACTTC. This encodes CASRGQANYEQYF.

This clonotype was detected once. In DNA, the CDR3 is TGTGCCAGCAGTTTATTTGACAGGGAAGAAAAACTGTTTTTT. Translating gives CASSLFDREEKLFF. This chain uses TRBV28 with TRBJ1-4; 7 nucleotides align to TRBD1. J was trimmed by 8 bases and V by 1 base; bases with no gene match: 4. This CDR3 has 14 residues. CDR1 is MDHEN and CDR2 is SYDVKM in the germline V gene.

This clonotype was observed a few times. V is TRBV3-1 and J is TRBJ2-7; TRBD1 aligns across 9 bases. In germline, CDR1 is LGHDT, CDR2 YNNKEL (reference sequence). V lost 3 bases to trimming and J lost 2 bases; unmatched junction nucleotides: 11. The length of the CDR3 is 17 residues. The CDR3 spells CASSHVSPGQGAYEQYF. The CDR3 DNA follows: TGTGCCAGCAGCCATGTCAGTCCGGGACAGGGTGCCTACGAGCAGTACTTC.

The V call is TRBV29-1, the J call TRBJ2-7; 11 bases agree with TRBD2. V lost 4 bases and J lost 3; bases outside the gene matches: 5. There are 14 residues in the CDR3. Germline CDR1 and CDR2: SQVTM and ANQGSEA. CDR3 in amino acids: CSVVSGRANYEQYF. DNA for the CDR3: TGCAGCGTTGTTAGCGGGAGGGCCAACTACGAGCAGTACTTC.

In the case of this clonotype: A much larger clone sits a single nucleotide away, making a read error possible. The J gene is TRBJ2-3, the V gene TRBV5-1; D possibly corresponds to TRBD1 (5 bases). Germline V gives CDR1 SGHRS, CDR2 YFSETQ. CDR3 length: 15 amino acids. DNA of the CDR3: TGCGCCAGCAGCTTGGCTAGAAGTAGCACAGGTACGCAGTATTTT. Encoded protein: CASSLARSSTGTQYF.

In the case of this clonotype: A clone one base away is much larger, so this may be a read error. The chain recombines TRBV20-1 with TRBJ2-3; the D is unclear. V lost 6 bases and J 6 bases, leaving 10 bases between the germline ends. Per the germline V gene, CDR1 is DFQATT and CDR2 is SNEGSKA (reference sequence). The CDR3 runs 11 residues. CDR3 amino acids: CSALSFDTQYF. The CDR3 DNA follows: TGCAGTGCCTTGTCCTTTGATACGCAGTATTTT.

This chain uses TRBV29-1 with TRBJ1-2; TRBD1 might be the D (6 bases). Per germline, CDR1 SQVTM and CDR2 ANQGSEA. The CDR3 spans 13 residues. Written as DNA, the CDR3 is TGCAGTACCATACAGGGATTCGGCTATGGCTACACCTTC. Translating it yields CSTIQGFGYGYTF.

This clonotype was observed a few times. V and J are TRBV20-1 and TRBJ1-4; 8 bases are shared with TRBD1. Germline CDR1 reads DFQATT; CDR2 reads SNEGSKA (reference sequence). The CDR3 loop spans 13 amino acids. Trimming removed 0 bases from V and 8 bases from J; junction bases left unmatched: 2. Written as DNA, the CDR3 is TGCAGTGCTAGAGAGGGACAGGCAGAAAAACTGTTTTTT. Its protein is CSAREGQAEKLFF.

Many counts were recorded for this clonotype. The V call is TRBV29-1, the J call TRBJ1-2; a weak D match, TRBD1 (5 bases). Germline CDR1 is SQVTM and CDR2 is ANQGSEA. The CDR3 is made up of 15 amino acids. Trimming took off 0 bases at V and 4 bases at J, with 15 bases between the two ends. The chain's CDR3 is CSVEDPREFLYGYTF. CDR3 nucleotides: TGCAGCGTTGAAGATCCCAGGGAGTTCCTCTATGGCTACACCTTC.

This clonotype was picked up a small number of times. In DNA, the CDR3 is TGCAGCGTTGCTCTGCCTAGCGGCTACGAGCAGTACTTC. This sequence encodes CSVALPSGYEQYF. The chain carries TRBV29-1 and TRBJ2-7; 7 nucleotides agree with TRBD2. Germline V gene data show CDR1 as SQVTM and CDR2 as ANQGSEA. With V trimmed by 4 bases and J by 3 bases, 6 bases remained unmatched. This CDR3 contains 13 residues.

The V and J genes are TRBV7-8 and TRBJ2-3, with D perhaps TRBD1 or TRBD2 (5 bases each). The germline V and J ends were trimmed by 0 bases and 6 bases, with 22 bases remaining between them. The CDR3 is 18 residues long. Germline V lookup: CDR1 SGHVS, CDR2 FQNEAQ. CDR3: CASSLALGTYSQWDTQYF. CDR3 coding DNA: TGTGCCAGCAGCTTAGCGCTGGGGACCTACTCACAGTGGGATACGCAGTATTTT.

This clonotype has a handful of counts. The chain joins TRBV10-2 to TRBJ2-3; 11 bases map to TRBD2. Germline V gene lookup returns CDR1 WSHSY and CDR2 SAAADI. Trimming removed 2 bases from V and 7 bases from J; junction bases left unmatched: 5. The CDR3 has 15 amino acids. CDR3 nucleotides: TGCGCCAGCAGTGAGAGTAGCGGGGGGGTAAATACGCAGTATTTT. Translation gives CASSESSGGVNTQYF.

The chain carries TRBV2 and TRBJ2-1; D might be TRBD2 (7 bases). CDR3 size: 14 residues. Deletions cut 7 bases from V and 10 bases from J, with 20 bases between. CDR1 is SNHLY, CDR2 FYNNEI, per germline. CDR3 sequence reads: CASKGGNVFEEQFF. CDR3 DNA: TGTGCCAGCAAGGGGGGGAATGTTTTTGAGGAGCAGTTCTTC. Full variable domain (remainder filled in from reference TRBV2 and TRBJ2-1): EPEVTQTPSHQVTQMGQEVILRCVPISNHLYFYWYRQILGQKVEFLVSFYNNEISEKSEIFDDQFSVERPDGSNFTLKIRSTKLEDSAMYFCASKGGNVFEEQFFGPGTRLTVL.

As DNA, the CDR3 is TGCGCCAGCAGCCAGCAGGGGGGTCGCGGGAGTGAGCAGTTCTTC. Its translation is CASSQQGGRGSEQFF. V gene TRBV4-1 combines with J gene TRBJ2-1, with D possibly called TRBD1 or TRBD2 (7 bases each). V was pared by 3 bases and J by 9 bases, with 18 bases between. Per germline, CDR1 MGHRA and CDR2 YSYEKL. CDR3 length equals 15 residues.

This clonotype was seen once. This rearrangement joins TRBV28 to TRBJ1-5; D is unresolved. This CDR3 is 13 amino acids long. In germline, CDR1 is MDHEN, CDR2 SYDVKM. Trimming removed 5 bases from V and 10 bases from J, with 15 bases in between. Here the CDR3 reads CASSPVKRGPQHF. The CDR3 DNA reads as TGTGCCAGCAGTCCCGTCAAACGGGGACCCCAGCATTTT.

V usage is TRBV25-1 and J usage is TRBJ1-2, with 10 positions matching TRBD1. V lost 2 bases and J lost 6; bases outside the gene matches: 12. Germline assignment: CDR1 MGHDK and CDR2 SYGVNS. This CDR3 has 17 amino acids. The CDR3 region is CASSELRGQGGIDGYTF. For the CDR3, the DNA is TGTGCCAGCAGTGAACTCCGCGGACAGGGGGGGATCGATGGCTACACCTTC.

The J gene is TRBJ2-1, the V gene TRBV25-1; 9 bases agree with TRBD2. Unmatched junction bases numbered 10, after V lost 3 bases and J lost 4 bases. Germline CDR1 is MGHDK and CDR2 is SYGVNS. The CDR3 sequence is 17 residues long. CDR3 nucleotides: TGTGCCAGCAGTGAGGATGGTAGCGGGGGAGCTTACAATGAGCAGTTCTTC. Amino acid sequence: CASSEDGSGGAYNEQFF.

The rearrangement links TRBV6-5 to TRBJ2-5; tentative D call: TRBD2 (5 bases). The DNA end favors TRBJ2-7, so the J call may be wrong. The CDR3 spans 12 residues. Germline V gene lookup returns CDR1 MNHEY and CDR2 SVGAGI. This chain's CDR3 is CASSYRGTEQYF. In DNA form, the CDR3 reads TGTGCCAGCAGTTACCGGGGAACCGAGCAGTACTTC.